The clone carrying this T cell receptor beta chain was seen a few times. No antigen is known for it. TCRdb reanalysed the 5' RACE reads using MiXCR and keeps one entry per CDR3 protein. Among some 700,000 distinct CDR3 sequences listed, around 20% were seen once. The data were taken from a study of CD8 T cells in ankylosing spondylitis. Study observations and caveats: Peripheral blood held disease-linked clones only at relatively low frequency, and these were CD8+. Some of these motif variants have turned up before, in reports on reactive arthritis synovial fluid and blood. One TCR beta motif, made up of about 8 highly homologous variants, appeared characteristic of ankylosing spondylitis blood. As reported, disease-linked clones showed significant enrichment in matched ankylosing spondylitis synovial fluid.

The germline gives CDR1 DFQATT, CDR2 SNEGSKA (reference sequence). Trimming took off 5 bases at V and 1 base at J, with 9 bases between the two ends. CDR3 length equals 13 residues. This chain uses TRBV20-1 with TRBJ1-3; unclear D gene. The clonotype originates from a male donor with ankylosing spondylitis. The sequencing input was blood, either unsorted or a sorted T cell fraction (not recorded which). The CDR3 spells CSALPGSGNTIYF. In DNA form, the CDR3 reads TGCAGTGCTCTTCCGGGGTCTGGAAACACCATATATTTT.